The entry that follows covers one T cell receptor (beta chain) sequence. V gave up 0 bases and J gave up 4 bases; unmatched junction bases: 7. Germline V lookup: CDR1 LGHNA, CDR2 YSLEER. This CDR3 contains 16 residues. The data were taken from a study of OX40 agonist ivuxolimab in advanced cancers. Assay: immunoSEQ multiplex PCR; the TCRdb copy retains only in-frame clones and omits some. The sample holds approximately 59,000 clones, about 90% seen once. The origin of this receptor is an adult with an advanced solid tumor such as melanoma, head and neck, liver or kidney cancer. Sample: CD4+ or CD8+ T cells sorted from blood, taken in a trial of the OX40 agonist ivuxolimab. V gene TRBV4-3 combines with J gene TRBJ2-7; 9 bases align to TRBD2. This chain's CDR3 is CASSQDLGGRAYEQYF. The CDR3 region has the DNA TGCGCCAGCAGCCAAGATCTCGGCGGGAGGGCGTACGAGCAGTACTTC.